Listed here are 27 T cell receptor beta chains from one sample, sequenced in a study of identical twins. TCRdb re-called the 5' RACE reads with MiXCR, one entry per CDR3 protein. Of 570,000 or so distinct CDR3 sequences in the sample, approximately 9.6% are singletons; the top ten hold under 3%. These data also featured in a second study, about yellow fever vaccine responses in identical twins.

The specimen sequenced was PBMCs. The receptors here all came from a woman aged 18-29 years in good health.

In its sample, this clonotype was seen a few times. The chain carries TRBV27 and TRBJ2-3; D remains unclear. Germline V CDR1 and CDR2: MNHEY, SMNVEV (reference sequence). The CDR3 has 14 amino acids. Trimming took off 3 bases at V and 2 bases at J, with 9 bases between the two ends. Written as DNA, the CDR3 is TGTGCCAGCAGTTTTAGTCTGGCCACAGATACGCAGTATTTT. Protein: CASSFSLATDTQYF.

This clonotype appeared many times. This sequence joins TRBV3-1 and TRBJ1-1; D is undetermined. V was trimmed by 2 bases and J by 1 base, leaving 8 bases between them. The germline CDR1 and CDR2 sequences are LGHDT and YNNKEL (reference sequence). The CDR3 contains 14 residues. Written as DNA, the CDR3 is TGTGCCAGCAGCCAATCGACGGGGAACACTGAAGCTTTCTTT. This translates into CASSQSTGNTEAFF.

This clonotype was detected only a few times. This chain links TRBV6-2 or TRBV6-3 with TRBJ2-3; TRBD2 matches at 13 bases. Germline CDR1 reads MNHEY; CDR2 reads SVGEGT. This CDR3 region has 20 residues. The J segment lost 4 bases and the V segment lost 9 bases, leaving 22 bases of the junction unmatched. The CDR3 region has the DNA TGTGCCAGTTCGGGCGCAGCTACGCACGGGACTAGCGGGAATGCAGATACGCAGTATTTT. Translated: CASSGAATHGTSGNADTQYF.

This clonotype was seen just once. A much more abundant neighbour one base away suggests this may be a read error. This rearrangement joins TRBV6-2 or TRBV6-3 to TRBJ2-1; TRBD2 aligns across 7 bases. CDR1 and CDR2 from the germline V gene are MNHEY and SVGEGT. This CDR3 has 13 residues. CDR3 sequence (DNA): TGTGCCAGCAGTCGTCGGGAGGATTCCGAGCAGCTCTTC. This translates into CASSRREDSEQLF.

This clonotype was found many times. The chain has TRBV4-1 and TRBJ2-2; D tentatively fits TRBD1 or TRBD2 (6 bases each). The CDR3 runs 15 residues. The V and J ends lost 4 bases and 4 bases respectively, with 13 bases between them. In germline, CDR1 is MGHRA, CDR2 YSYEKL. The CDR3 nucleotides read TGCGCCAGCAGCCTTGAACAGGGAGGCACCGGGGAGCTGTTTTTT. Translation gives CASSLEQGGTGELFF.

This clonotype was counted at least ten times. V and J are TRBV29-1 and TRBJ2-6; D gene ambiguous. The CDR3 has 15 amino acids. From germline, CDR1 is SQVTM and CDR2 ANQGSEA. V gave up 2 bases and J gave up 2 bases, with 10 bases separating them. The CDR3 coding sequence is TGCAGCGTTGAAACTCCGCGGACTGGGGCCAACGTCCTGACTTTC. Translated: CSVETPRTGANVLTF.

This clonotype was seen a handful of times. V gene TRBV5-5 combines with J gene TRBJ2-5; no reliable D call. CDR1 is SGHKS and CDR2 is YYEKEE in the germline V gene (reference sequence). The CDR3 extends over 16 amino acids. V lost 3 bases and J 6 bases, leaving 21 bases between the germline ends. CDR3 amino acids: CASSSLTQANQQTQYF. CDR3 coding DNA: TGTGCCAGCAGCTCCCTCACCCAAGCGAACCAGCAGACCCAGTACTTC.

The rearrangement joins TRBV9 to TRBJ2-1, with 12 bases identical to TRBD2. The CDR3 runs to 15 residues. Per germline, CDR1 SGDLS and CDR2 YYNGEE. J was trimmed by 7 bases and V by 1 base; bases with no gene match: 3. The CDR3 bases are TGTGCCAGCAGCGTACTAGCGGGGGGGCCAAATGAGCAGTTCTTC. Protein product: CASSVLAGGPNEQFF.

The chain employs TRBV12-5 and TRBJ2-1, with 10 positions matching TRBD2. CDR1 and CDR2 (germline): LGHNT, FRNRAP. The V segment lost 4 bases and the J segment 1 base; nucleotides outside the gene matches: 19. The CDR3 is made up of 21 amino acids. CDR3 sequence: CASGYCRRTLAGVRSYNEQFF. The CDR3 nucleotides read TGTGCTAGTGGTTACTGCCGCCGGACTCTAGCGGGGGTTAGGTCCTACAATGAGCAGTTCTTC.

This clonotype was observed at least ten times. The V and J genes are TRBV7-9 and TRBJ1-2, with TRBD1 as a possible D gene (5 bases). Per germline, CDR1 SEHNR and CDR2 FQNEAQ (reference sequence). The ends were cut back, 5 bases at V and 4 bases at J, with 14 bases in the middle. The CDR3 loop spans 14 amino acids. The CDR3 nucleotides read TGTGCCAGCAGCCCCACCGAGGGGACCTATGGCTACACCTTC. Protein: CASSPTEGTYGYTF.

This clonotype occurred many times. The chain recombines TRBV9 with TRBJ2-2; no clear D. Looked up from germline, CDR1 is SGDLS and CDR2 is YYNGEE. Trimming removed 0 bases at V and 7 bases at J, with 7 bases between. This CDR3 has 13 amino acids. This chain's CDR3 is CASSVVGYGELFF. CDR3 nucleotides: TGTGCCAGCAGCGTAGTGGGATACGGGGAGCTGTTTTTT.

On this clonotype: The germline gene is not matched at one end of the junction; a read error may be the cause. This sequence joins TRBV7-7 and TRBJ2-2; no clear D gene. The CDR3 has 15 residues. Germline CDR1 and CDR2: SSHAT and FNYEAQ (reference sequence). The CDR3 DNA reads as TGTGCTAGCAGCCGTCGATTGGGAAACACCGGGGAGCTGTTTTTT. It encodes CASSRRLGNTGELFF.

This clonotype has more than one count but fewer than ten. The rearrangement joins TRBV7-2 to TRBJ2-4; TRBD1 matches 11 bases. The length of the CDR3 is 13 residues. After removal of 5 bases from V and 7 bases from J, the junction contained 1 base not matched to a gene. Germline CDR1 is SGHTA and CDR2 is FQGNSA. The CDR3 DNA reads TGTGCCAGCAGCGGGACAGGGGGGAACATTCAGTACTTC. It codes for CASSGTGGNIQYF.

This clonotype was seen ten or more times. CDR3 sequence: CASSSGLAGSEQFF. DNA for the CDR3: TGTGCCAGCAGCTCGGGTCTAGCGGGATCAGAGCAGTTCTTC. The rearrangement joins TRBV7-2 to TRBJ2-1; 9 nucleotides line up with TRBD2. From germline, CDR1 is SGHTA and CDR2 FQGNSA. V lost 4 bases, J lost 10 bases, and 8 bases stayed unmatched. There are 14 residues in the CDR3.

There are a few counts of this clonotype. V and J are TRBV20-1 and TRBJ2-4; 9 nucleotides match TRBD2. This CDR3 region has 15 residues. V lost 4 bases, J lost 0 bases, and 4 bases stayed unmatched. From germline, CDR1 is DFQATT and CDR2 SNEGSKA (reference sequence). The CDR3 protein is CSAILAGPAKNIQYF. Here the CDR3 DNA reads TGCAGTGCTATCCTAGCGGGGCCAGCCAAAAACATTCAGTACTTC.

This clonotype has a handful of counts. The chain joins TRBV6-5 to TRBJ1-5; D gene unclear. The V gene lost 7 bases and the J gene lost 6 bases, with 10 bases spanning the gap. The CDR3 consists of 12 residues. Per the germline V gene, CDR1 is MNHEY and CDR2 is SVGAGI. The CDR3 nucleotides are TGTGCCAGCACTACCGGTGGTCAGCCCCAGCATTTT. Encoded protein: CASTTGGQPQHF.

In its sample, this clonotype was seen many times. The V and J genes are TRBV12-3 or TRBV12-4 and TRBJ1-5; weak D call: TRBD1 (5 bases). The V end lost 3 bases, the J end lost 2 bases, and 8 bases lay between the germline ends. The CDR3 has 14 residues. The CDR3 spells CASSFGRGNQPQHF. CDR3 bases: TGTGCCAGCAGTTTTGGCAGGGGCAATCAGCCCCAGCATTTT.

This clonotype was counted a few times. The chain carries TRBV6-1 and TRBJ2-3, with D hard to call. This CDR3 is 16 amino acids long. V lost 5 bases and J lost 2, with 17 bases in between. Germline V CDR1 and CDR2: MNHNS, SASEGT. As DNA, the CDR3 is TGTGCCAGCAGTCCGATTATAGTGGATTACACAGATACGCAGTATTTT. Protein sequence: CASSPIIVDYTDTQYF.

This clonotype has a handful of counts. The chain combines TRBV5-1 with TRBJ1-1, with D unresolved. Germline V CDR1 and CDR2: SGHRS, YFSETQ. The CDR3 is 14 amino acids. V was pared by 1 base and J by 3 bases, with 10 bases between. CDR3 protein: CASSLNWGDTEAFF. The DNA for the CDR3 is TGCGCCAGCAGCTTGAACTGGGGAGACACTGAAGCTTTCTTT.

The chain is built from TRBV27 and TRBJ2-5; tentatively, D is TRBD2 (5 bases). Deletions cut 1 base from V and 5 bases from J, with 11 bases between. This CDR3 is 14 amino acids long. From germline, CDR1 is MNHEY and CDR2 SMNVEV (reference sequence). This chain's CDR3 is CASSLFSGVETQYF. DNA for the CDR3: TGTGCCAGCAGTTTATTTTCCGGGGTGGAGACCCAGTACTTC.

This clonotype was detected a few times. The CDR3 nucleotides are TGCAGCGTTGTCGGCGCCCTGGCTTTTGAAGCTTTCTTT. It yields the protein CSVVGALAFEAFF. The V gene is TRBV29-1, the J gene TRBJ1-1; D not resolved. Germline CDR1 and CDR2: SQVTM and ANQGSEA. Trimming shortened V by 4 bases and J by 7 bases, and 16 bases separated the two germline ends. The CDR3 has 13 residues.

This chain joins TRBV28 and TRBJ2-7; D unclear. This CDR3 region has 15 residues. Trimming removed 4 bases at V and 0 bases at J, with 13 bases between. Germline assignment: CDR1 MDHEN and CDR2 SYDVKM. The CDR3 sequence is CASSSAVSGSYEQYF. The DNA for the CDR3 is TGTGCCAGCAGTTCCGCGGTGTCAGGCTCCTACGAGCAGTACTTC.

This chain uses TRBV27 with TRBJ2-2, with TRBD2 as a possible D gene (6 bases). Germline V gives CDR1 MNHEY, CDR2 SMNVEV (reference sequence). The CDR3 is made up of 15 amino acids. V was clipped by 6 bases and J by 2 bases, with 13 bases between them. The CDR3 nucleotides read TGTGCCAGCAGAAAGTGGGGGGAAAACACCGGGGAGCTGTTTTTT. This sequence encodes CASRKWGENTGELFF.

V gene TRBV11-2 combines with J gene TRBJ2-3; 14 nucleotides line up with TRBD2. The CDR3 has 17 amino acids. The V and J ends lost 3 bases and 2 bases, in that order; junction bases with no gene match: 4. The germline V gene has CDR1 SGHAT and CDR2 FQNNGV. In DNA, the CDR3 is TGTGCCAGCAGCTTCTGGACTAGCGGGGGGAACACAGATACGCAGTATTTT. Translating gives CASSFWTSGGNTDTQYF.

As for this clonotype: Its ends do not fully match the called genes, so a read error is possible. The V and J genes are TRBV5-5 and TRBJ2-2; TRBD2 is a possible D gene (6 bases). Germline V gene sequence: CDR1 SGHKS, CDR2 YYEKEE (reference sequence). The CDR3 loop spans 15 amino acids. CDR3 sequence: CASSSGAGNAGELFF. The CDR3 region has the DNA TGTGCCAGCAGCTCGGGCGCGGGGAACGCCGGGGAGCTGTTTTTT.

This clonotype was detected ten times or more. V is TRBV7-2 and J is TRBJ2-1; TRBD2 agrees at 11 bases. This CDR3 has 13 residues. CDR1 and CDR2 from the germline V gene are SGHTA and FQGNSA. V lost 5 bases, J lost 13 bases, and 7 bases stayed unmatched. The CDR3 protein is CASSTASGRSQFF. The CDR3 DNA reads TGTGCCAGCAGCACTGCTAGCGGGAGGTCCCAGTTCTTC.

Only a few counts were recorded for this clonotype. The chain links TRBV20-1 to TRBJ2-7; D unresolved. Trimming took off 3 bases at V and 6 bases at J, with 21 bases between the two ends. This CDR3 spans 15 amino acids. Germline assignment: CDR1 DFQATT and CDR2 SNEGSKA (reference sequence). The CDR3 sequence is CSASPGLTPWGEQYF. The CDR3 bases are TGCAGTGCTAGCCCGGGTCTTACCCCGTGGGGCGAGCAGTACTTC.